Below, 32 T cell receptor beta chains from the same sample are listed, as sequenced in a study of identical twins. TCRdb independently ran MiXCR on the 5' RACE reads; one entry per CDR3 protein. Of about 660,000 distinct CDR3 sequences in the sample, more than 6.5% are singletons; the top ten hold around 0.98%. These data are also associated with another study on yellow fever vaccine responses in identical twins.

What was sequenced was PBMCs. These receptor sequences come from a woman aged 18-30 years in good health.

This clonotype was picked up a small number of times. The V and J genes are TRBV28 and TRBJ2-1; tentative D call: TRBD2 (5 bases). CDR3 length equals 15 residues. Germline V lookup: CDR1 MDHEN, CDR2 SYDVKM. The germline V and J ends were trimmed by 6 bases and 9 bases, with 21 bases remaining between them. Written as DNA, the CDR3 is TGTGCCAGCAGGCACGCCCTAGCTCTGGTGTCTGAGCAGTTCTTC. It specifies CASRHALALVSEQFF. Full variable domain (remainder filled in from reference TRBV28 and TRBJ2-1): DVKVTQSSRYLVKRTGEKVFLECVQDMDHENMFWYRQDPGLGLRLIYFSYDVKMKEKGDIPEGYSVSREKKERFSLILESASTNQTSMYLCASRHALALVSEQFFGPGTRLTVL.

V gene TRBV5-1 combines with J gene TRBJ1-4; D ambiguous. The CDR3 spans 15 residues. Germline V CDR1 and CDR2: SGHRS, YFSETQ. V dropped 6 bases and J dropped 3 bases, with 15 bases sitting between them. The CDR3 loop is CASKGTAGSNEKLFF. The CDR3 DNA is TGCGCCAGCAAGGGTACAGCAGGCTCTAATGAAAAACTGTTTTTT. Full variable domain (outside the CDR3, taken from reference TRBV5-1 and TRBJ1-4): KAGVTQTPRYLIKTRGQQVTLSCSPISGHRSVSWYQQTPGQGLQFLFEYFSETQRNKGNFPGRFSGRQFSNSRSEMNVSTLELGDSALYLCASKGTAGSNEKLFFGSGTQLSVL.

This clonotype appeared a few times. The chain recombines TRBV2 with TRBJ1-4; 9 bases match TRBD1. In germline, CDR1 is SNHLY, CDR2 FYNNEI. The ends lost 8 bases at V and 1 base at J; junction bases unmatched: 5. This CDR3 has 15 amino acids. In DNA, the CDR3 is TGTGCCAGCCGGACAGGGGTTGGAACTAATGAAAAACTGTTTTTT. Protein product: CASRTGVGTNEKLFF.

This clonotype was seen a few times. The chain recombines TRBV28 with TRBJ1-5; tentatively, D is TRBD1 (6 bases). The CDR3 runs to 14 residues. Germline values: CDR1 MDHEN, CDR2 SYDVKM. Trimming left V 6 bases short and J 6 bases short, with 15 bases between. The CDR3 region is CASRAPGASQPQHF. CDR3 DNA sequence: TGTGCCAGCAGGGCCCCAGGGGCATCTCAGCCCCAGCATTTT.

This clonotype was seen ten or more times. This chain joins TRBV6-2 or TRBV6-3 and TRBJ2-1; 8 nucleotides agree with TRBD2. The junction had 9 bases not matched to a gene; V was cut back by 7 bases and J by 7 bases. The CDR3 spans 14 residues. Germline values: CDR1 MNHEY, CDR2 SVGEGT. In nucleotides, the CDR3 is TGTGCCAGCACTTTAGCGGGACTGGGGAATGAGCAGTTCTTC. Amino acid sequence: CASTLAGLGNEQFF.

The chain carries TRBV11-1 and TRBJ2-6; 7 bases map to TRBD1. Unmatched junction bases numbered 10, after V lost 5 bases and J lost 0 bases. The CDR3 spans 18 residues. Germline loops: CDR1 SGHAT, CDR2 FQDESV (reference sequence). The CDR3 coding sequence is TGTGCCAGCAGCCCTTGGGACAGTGGAAGCTCTGGGGCCAACGTCCTGACTTTC. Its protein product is CASSPWDSGSSGANVLTF.

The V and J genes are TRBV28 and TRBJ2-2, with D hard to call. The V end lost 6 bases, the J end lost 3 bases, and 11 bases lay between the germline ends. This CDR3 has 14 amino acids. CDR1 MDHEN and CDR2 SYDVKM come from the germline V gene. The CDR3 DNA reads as TGTGCCAGCAGGGTGGTGGTGGACACCGGGGAGCTGTTTTTT. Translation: CASRVVVDTGELFF.

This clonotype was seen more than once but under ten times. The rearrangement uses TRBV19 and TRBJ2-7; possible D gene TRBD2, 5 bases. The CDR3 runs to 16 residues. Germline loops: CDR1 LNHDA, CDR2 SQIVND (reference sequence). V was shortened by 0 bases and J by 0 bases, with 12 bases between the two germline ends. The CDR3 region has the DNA TGTGCCAGTAGTATAGATCGTTTGGGAGACTCCTACGAGCAGTACTTC. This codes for CASSIDRLGDSYEQYF.

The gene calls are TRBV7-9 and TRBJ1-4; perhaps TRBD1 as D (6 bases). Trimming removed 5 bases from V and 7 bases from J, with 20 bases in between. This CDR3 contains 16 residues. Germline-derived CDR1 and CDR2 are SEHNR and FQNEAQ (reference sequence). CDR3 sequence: CASSPDTGYEGEKLFF. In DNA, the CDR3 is TGTGCCAGCAGCCCCGATACAGGGTACGAAGGTGAAAAACTGTTTTTT.

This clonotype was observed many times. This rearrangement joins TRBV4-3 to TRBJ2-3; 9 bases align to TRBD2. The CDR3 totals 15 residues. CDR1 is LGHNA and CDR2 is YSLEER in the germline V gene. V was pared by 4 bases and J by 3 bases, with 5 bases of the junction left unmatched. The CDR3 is CASSRRLAETDTQYF. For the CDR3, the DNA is TGCGCCAGCAGCCGTAGACTAGCGGAAACAGATACGCAGTATTTT.

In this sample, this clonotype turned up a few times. The CDR3 sequence: CVTLVRRGVSTEAFF. DNA of the CDR3: TGTGTCACTCTAGTGCGTAGGGGGGTATCCACTGAAGCTTTCTTT. V is TRBV28 and J is TRBJ1-1; tentatively, D is TRBD1 (6 bases). There are 15 residues in the CDR3. The germline gives CDR1 MDHEN, CDR2 SYDVKM. Looking up the rest from reference TRBV28 and TRBJ1-1 gives the full variable domain: DVKVTQSSRYLVKRTGEKVFLECVQDMDHENMFWYRQDPGLGLRLIYFSYDVKMKEKGDIPEGYSVSREKKERFSLILESASTNQTSMYLCVTLVRRGVSTEAFFGQGTRLTVV.

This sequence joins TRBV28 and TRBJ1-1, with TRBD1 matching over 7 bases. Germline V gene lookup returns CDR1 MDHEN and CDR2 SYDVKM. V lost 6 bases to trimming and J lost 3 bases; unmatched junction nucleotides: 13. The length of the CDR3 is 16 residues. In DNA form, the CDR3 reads TGTGCCAGCAGGCCCTGGACAGGCCCGCGGGACACTGAAGCTTTCTTT. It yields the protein CASRPWTGPRDTEAFF. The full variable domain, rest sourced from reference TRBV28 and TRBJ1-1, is DVKVTQSSRYLVKRTGEKVFLECVQDMDHENMFWYRQDPGLGLRLIYFSYDVKMKEKGDIPEGYSVSREKKERFSLILESASTNQTSMYLCASRPWTGPRDTEAFFGQGTRLTVV.

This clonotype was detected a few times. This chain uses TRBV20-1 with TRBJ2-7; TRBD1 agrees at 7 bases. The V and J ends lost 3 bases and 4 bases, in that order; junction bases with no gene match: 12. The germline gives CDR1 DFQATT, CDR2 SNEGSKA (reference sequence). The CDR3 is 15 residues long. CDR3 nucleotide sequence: TGCAGTGCTAGCGTTACAGGGGCTTCTGATTACGAGCAGTACTTC. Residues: CSASVTGASDYEQYF.

The CDR3 DNA is TGTGCCAGCAGCTTACCGGGACAGGGGGTATACGAGCAGTACTTC. It yields the protein CASSLPGQGVYEQYF. The chain couples TRBV7-9 to TRBJ2-7; TRBD1 matches 11 bases. The V gene end was trimmed by 2 bases and the J gene end by 4 bases; junction bases not matched to a gene: 4. The CDR3 length is 15 residues. Germline V gene data show CDR1 as SEHNR and CDR2 as FQNEAQ (reference sequence).

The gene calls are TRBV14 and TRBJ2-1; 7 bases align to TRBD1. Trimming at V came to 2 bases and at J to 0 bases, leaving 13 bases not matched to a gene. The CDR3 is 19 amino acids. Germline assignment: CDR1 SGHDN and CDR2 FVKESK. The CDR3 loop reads CASSQNLPKTGYSYNEQFF. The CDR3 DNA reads TGTGCCAGCAGCCAAAATTTACCGAAGACAGGGTACTCCTACAATGAGCAGTTCTTC.

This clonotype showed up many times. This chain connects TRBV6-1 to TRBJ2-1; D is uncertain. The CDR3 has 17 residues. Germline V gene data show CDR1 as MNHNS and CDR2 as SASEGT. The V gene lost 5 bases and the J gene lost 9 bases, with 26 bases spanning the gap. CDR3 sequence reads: CASSTQPGPGPVREQFF. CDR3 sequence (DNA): TGTGCCAGCAGTACCCAACCCGGACCTGGCCCGGTCCGTGAGCAGTTCTTC.

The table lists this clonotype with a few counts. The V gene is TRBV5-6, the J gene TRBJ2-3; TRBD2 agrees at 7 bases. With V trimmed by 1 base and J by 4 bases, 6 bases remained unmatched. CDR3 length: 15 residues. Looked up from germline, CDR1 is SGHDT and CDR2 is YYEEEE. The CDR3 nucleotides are TGTGCCAGCAGCTTGTTTCGCGGGGGAGCAGATACGCAGTATTTT. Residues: CASSLFRGGADTQYF.

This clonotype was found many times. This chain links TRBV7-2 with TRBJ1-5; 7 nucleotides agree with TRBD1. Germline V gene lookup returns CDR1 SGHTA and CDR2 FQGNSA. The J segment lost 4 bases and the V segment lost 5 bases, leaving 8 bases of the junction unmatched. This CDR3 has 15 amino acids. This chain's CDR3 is CASSAGGARNQPQHF. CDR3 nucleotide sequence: TGTGCCAGCAGCGCAGGGGGGGCGCGAAATCAGCCCCAGCATTTT.

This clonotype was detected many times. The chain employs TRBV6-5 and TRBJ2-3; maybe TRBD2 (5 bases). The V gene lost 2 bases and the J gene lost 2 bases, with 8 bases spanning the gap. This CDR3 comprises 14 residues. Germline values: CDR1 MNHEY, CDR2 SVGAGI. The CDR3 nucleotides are TGTGCCAGCAGTTACACGAGGGCCACAGATACGCAGTATTTT. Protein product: CASSYTRATDTQYF.

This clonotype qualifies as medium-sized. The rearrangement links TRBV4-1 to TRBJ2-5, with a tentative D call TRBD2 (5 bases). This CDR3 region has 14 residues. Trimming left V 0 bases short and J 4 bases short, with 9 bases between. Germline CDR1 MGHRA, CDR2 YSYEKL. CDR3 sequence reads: CASSQDRRGETQYF. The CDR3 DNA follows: TGCGCCAGCAGCCAAGATCGTCGGGGAGAGACCCAGTACTTC.

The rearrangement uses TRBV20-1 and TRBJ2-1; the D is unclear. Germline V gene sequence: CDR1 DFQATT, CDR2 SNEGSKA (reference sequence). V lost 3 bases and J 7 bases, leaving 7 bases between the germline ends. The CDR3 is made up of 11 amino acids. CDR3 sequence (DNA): TGCAGTGCTAGTAGCAAAAATGAGCAGTTCTTC. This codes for CSASSKNEQFF.

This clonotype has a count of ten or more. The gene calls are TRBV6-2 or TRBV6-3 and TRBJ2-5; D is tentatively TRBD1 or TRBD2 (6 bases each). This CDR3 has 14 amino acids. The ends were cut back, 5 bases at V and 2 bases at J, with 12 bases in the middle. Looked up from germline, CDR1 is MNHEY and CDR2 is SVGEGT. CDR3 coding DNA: TGTGCCAGCAGTCCACAGGGAGGACAAGAGACCCAGTACTTC. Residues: CASSPQGGQETQYF.

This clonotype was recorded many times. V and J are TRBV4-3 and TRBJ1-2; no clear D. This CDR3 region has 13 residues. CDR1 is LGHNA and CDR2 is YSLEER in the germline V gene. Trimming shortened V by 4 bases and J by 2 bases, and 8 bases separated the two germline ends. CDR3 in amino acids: CASSRGGNYGYTF. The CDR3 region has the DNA TGCGCCAGCAGCCGAGGTGGAAACTATGGCTACACCTTC.

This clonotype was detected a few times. CDR3 amino acids: CASSQDLRAGDTQYF. The DNA for the CDR3 is TGCGCCAGCAGCCAAGATCTGCGGGCGGGGGATACGCAGTATTTT. The V gene is TRBV4-3, the J gene TRBJ2-3; TRBD2 is a possible D gene (6 bases). The V end lost 0 bases, the J end lost 6 bases, and 13 bases lay between the germline ends. The CDR3 contains 15 residues. Germline V gives CDR1 LGHNA, CDR2 YSLEER.

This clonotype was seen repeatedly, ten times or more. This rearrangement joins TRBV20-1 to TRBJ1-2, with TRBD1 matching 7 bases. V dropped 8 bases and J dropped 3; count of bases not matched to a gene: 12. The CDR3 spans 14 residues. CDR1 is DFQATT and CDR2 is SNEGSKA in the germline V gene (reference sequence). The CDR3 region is CSSSLPGQHYGYTF. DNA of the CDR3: TGCAGTTCCTCATTGCCGGGACAGCACTATGGCTACACCTTC.

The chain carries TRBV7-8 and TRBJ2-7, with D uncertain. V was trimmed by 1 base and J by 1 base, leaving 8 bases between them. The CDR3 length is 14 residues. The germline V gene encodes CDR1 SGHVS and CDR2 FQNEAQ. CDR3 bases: TGTGCCAGCAGCTTAGGCGAGACGTCCTACGAGCAGTACTTC. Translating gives CASSLGETSYEQYF.

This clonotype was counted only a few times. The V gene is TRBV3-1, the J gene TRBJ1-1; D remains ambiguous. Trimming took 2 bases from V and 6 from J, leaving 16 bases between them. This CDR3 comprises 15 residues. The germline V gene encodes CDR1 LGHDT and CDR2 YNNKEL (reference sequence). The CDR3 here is CASSQLFGFGSEAFF. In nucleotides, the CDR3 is TGTGCCAGCAGCCAATTGTTCGGGTTTGGGTCTGAAGCTTTCTTT.

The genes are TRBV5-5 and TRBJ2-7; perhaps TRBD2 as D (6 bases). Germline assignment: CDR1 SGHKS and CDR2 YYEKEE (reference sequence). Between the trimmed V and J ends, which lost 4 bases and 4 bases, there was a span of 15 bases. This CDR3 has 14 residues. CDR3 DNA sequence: TGTGCCAGCAGCATTTCCTGGGGGGAGTACGAGCAGTACTTC. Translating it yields CASSISWGEYEQYF.

The CDR3 loop reads CSARALSGTHDYEQYF. For the CDR3, the DNA is TGCAGTGCTAGAGCCTTATCCGGGACCCATGACTACGAGCAGTACTTC. The chain is built from TRBV20-1 and TRBJ2-7; D is tentatively TRBD1 or TRBD2 (5 bases each). This CDR3 comprises 16 residues. The V end lost 1 base, the J end lost 3 bases, and 19 bases lay between the germline ends. Germline V gives CDR1 DFQATT, CDR2 SNEGSKA (reference sequence).

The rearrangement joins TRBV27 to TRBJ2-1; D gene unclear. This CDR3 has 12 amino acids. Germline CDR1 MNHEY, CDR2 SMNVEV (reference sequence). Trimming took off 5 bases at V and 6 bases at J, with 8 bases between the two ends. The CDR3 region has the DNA TGTGCCAGCAGTAGACCTAGCAATGAGCAGTTCTTC. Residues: CASSRPSNEQFF.

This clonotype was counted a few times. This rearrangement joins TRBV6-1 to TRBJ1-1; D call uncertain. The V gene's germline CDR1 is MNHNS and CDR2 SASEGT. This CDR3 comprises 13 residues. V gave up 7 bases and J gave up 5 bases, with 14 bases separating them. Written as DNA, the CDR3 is TGTGCCAGCACGGAAGGGCTGGGGACTGAAGCTTTCTTT. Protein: CASTEGLGTEAFF.

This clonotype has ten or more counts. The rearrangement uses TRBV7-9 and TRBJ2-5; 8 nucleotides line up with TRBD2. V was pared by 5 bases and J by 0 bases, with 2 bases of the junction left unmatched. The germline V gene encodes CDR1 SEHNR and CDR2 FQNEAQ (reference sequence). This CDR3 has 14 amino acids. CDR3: CASSPLADQETQYF. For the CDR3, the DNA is TGTGCCAGCAGCCCACTAGCGGACCAAGAGACCCAGTACTTC.